The 6 T cell receptor beta chains below were found in one sample sequenced in a study of blood T cell repertoires in COVID-19 (dated by TCRdb to the early 2020s). Receptor amplification or capture employed the immunoSEQ multiplex PCR assay. TCRdb mirrors the immuneACCESS table, restricted to in-frame sequences. Some clones are absent from its copies; in checked studies, under half trace to an unresolved V gene, and the reason for the others is unknown. Present in this sample are 400,000 to 550,000 clones, nearly 90% of which were seen just once. Jointly, the top ten make up roughly 2% of the sample. Sequencing was done on a sample of PBMCs or T cells enriched from blood (not recorded which). The receptors were gathered from a woman younger than 30 with acute COVID-19.

V usage is TRBV27 and J usage is TRBJ2-1, with TRBD2 identical over 9 bases. V shed 2 bases, J shed 1 base, and the junction held 12 bases outside the gene matches. CDR1 and CDR2 from the germline V gene are MNHEY and SMNVEV (reference sequence). The CDR3 covers 19 residues. CDR3 DNA sequence: TGTGCCAGCAGTTTAAGGGCCTTAGCGGGAGTAGGGTCCTACAATGAGCAGTTCTTC. This gives the protein CASSLRALAGVGSYNEQFF.

In its sample, this clone was seen once. The chain joins TRBV19 to TRBJ2-1, with TRBD1 matching over 7 bases. The ends lost 7 bases at V and 7 bases at J; junction bases unmatched: 4. This CDR3 region has 12 residues. In germline, CDR1 is LNHDA, CDR2 SQIVND (reference sequence). This CDR3 reads CASKSDRNEQFF. The CDR3, as DNA: TGTGCCAGTAAGTCGGACAGGAATGAGCAGTTCTTC.

J is TRBJ2-3 and V is TRBV5-6, with 13 bases aligning to TRBD2. The CDR3 is made up of 16 amino acids. The V segment lost 4 bases and the J segment 4 bases; nucleotides outside the gene matches: 6. The germline CDR1 and CDR2 sequences are SGHDT and YYEEEE. The CDR3 protein is CASSRRLAGGPDTQYF. In DNA, the CDR3 is TGTGCCAGCAGCCGAAGACTAGCGGGAGGACCAGATACGCAGTATTTT.

This clone has only a few counts. The V gene is TRBV29-1, the J gene TRBJ1-5; no definite D call. The CDR3 length is 13 residues. V was shortened by 4 bases and J by 3 bases, with 10 bases between the two germline ends. CDR1 and CDR2 from the germline V gene are SQVTM and ANQGSEA. CDR3 amino acids: CSVGNGLNQPQHF. The CDR3 region has the DNA TGCAGCGTTGGGAATGGACTCAATCAGCCCCAGCATTTT.

The chain is built from TRBV5-5 and TRBJ1-2, with unresolved D. Germline lookup yields CDR1 SGHKS and CDR2 YYEKEE (reference sequence). Trimming shortened V by 0 bases and J by 4 bases, and 7 bases separated the two germline ends. This CDR3 has 13 amino acids. In DNA form, the CDR3 reads TGTGCCAGCAGCTTGGACGGGGTCTATGGCTACACCTTC. Its translation: CASSLDGVYGYTF. The variable domain in full, completed from reference TRBV5-5 and TRBJ1-2, reads DAGVTQSPTHLIKTRGQQVTLRCSPISGHKSVSWYQQVLGQGPQFIFQYYEKEERGRGNFPDRFSARQFPNYSSELNVNALLLGDSALYLCASSLDGVYGYTFGSGTRLTVV.

The V and J genes are TRBV5-8 and TRBJ2-3; D possibly corresponds to TRBD1 (5 bases). CDR1 is SGHTS and CDR2 is YDEGEE in the germline V gene. The CDR3 is 15 amino acids. Trimming pared 0 bases from V and 2 bases from J, leaving 10 bases between. In DNA, the CDR3 is TGTGCCAGCAGCTTGGAAGGGGTACCCACAGATACGCAGTATTTT. Amino acids: CASSLEGVPTDTQYF.